This T cell receptor (beta chain) was found in a study of long-term antiretroviral therapy in people with HIV. General study results and limits: Despite increasing after ART, diversity remained lower than that of transplant donor controls. Clonal populations expanded prior to ART predominated within the repertoire at all time points.

At survey level, the immunoSEQ assay was run in its v3.0 version. For every sample, sequencing targeted about 35,000-50,000 T-cell genomes. Assay used: immunoSEQ multiplex PCR; TCRdb lists only in-frame clones, some missing. Counted here are about 28,000 clones, around 83% occurring once; the ten biggest clones make up around 6%. CDR1 and CDR2 from the germline V gene are SGHRS and YFSETQ. With 2 bases removed from V and 1 base from J, the gap between germline ends came to 13 bases. This CDR3 contains 15 residues. A single count supports this clone. Its antigen is unidentified. The samples, holding roughly 0.95-11 million cryopreserved PBMC, were thawed before DNA extraction was carried out.

Sequencing used unsorted PBMCs, obtained 0.4 years after starting antiretroviral therapy. This sequence was found in a man between 18 and 35 years old with HIV. The chain joins TRBV5-1 to TRBJ2-7; D is perhaps TRBD1 or TRBD2 (5 bases each). CDR3 in DNA: TGCGCCAGCAGCTTCCGGGACCCCGGATCCTACGAGCAGTACTTC. Translating it yields CASSFRDPGSYEQYF.